This T cell receptor (beta chain) was sequenced during a study of blood T cell repertoires in COVID-19. Assay used: immunoSEQ multiplex PCR; TCRdb lists only in-frame clones, some missing. The data contain around 300,000 clones, roughly nine tenths of them singletons. The sequence was obtained from a woman between 45 and 65 years old who had recovered from COVID-19. The sequencing input was PBMCs or T cells enriched from blood (not recorded which).

This CDR3 is CASRPWRAPGEQYF. The CDR3, as DNA: TGTGCCAGCAGACCCTGGCGGGCCCCCGGGGAGCAGTACTTC. The chain is built from TRBV6-5 and TRBJ2-7; the D gene is possibly TRBD2 (5 bases). Germline V gene sequence: CDR1 MNHEY, CDR2 SVGAGI. The CDR3 loop spans 14 amino acids. V lost 6 bases to trimming and J lost 7 bases, with 19 bases between them.